This T cell receptor beta chain was captured by sequencing in a study of shared clonotypes between healthy human individuals. The wider study: Researchers assigned three CD4 naive, three CD4 memory, two CD8 naive and one CD8 memory plate to each donor.

A word on this clone: The antigen remains unidentified.

General study findings and limits: Since donors were few, the genetic and exposure-history diversity represented was limited. Donor clonotype sharing was expected to depend on sequencing depth.

Measured with immunoSEQ multiplex PCR; TCRdb has only the in-frame clones, and not every one. The sample lists around 2,000,000 clones, less than 95% occurring once. This CDR3 spans 15 amino acids. The junction had 8 bases not matched to a gene; V was cut back by 1 base and J by 7 bases. Germline CDR1 reads SGHVS; CDR2 reads FNYEAQ. CD45RO-negative, CCR7-selected cells formed the naive CD8 fraction, which excluded terminally differentiated effector memory CD45RA+ cells. Every one of the donors was a Caucasian adult that lived in Nashville, Tennessee. The sequence was obtained from a man aged 18 to 30 in good health. This chain joins TRBV7-6 and TRBJ2-7, with TRBD2 matching over 9 bases. Sequencing used naive CD8+ T cells sorted from blood. The CDR3 sequence is CASSLEATSGTEQYF. As DNA, the CDR3 is TGTGCCAGCAGCTTAGAAGCGACTAGCGGTACAGAGCAGTACTTC.